A selection of T cell receptor beta chains follows, all from one sample in a study of blood T cell repertoires in COVID-19. The assay was immunoSEQ multiplex PCR, and TCRdb's table has in-frame clones only and misses some. The data show approximately 230,000 clones, 70% to 90% seen once. Sequencing was carried out using peripheral blood. These receptors came from a man aged 18 to 30 with active or convalescent COVID-19. Each CDR3 is given with its conserved first and last residue. The order of the fields is CDR3 protein, CDR3 DNA, V gene, J gene, D gene, clone size. D genes are given only for firm matches. Only some rows state a clone size, as once, few, many or a class for expanded clones.

CDR3 protein: CASRGLVTDTQYF; CDR3 DNA: TGTGCCAGCCGCGGACTAGTGACAGATACGCAGTATTTT; V gene: TRBV27; J gene: TRBJ2-3; D gene: TRBD2; clone size: -
CDR3 protein: CASSFLAGRGRAEETQYF; CDR3 DNA: TGTGCCAGCAGCTTCTTGGCAGGAAGGGGGAGGGCCGAAGAGACCCAGTACTTC; V gene: TRBV7-9; J gene: TRBJ2-5; D gene: -; clone size: -
CDR3 protein: CASSEDRVHQPQHF; CDR3 DNA: TGTGCCAGCAGCGAGGACAGGGTACATCAGCCCCAGCATTTT; V gene: TRBV2; J gene: TRBJ1-5; D gene: TRBD1; clone size: -
CDR3 protein: CSAFRAMNTEAFF; CDR3 DNA: TGCAGCGCCTTCAGGGCAATGAACACTGAAGCTTTCTTT; V gene: TRBV29-1; J gene: TRBJ1-1; D gene: -; clone size: -
CDR3 protein: CASSDPRAEGNNEQFF; CDR3 DNA: TGTGCCAGCAGCGACCCCCGGGCGGAGGGGAATAATGAGCAGTTCTTC; V gene: TRBV9; J gene: TRBJ2-1; D gene: -; clone size: -
CDR3 protein: CASSQTGTLDQPQHF; CDR3 DNA: TGCGCCAGCAGCCAGACCGGGACACTAGATCAGCCCCAGCATTTT; V gene: TRBV4-3; J gene: TRBJ1-5; D gene: -; clone size: -
CDR3 protein: CASRPTSGLNIQYF; CDR3 DNA: TGTGCCAGCAGACCGACTAGCGGTCTAAACATTCAGTACTTC; V gene: TRBV7-2; J gene: TRBJ2-4; D gene: TRBD2; clone size: -
CDR3 protein: CAISESPGLDTEAFF; CDR3 DNA: TGTGCCATCAGTGAGTCGCCCGGGTTGGACACTGAAGCTTTCTTT; V gene: TRBV10-3; J gene: TRBJ1-1; D gene: -; clone size: -
CDR3 protein: CASSPFGPYGYTF; CDR3 DNA: TGTGCCAGTAGTCCCTTTGGGCCCTATGGCTACACCTTC; V gene: TRBV19; J gene: TRBJ1-2; D gene: -; clone size: -
CDR3 protein: CAWSPSGNTYF; CDR3 DNA: TGTGCCTGGAGTCCCTCGGGAAATACGTACTTC; V gene: TRBV30; J gene: TRBJ2-5; D gene: -; clone size: -
CDR3 protein: CASSATTGGVKETQYF; CDR3 DNA: TGTGCCAGCAGCGCGACGACAGGGGGGGTGAAAGAGACCCAGTACTTC; V gene: TRBV13; J gene: TRBJ2-5; D gene: TRBD1; clone size: -
CDR3 protein: CASSAQTGVNIQYF; CDR3 DNA: TGTGCCAGCAGCGCCCAAACAGGGGTAAACATTCAGTACTTC; V gene: TRBV11-2; J gene: TRBJ2-4; D gene: TRBD1; clone size: once
CDR3 protein: CASSPTGGAGNTIYF; CDR3 DNA: TGTGCCAGCAGCCCGACAGGGGGCGCGGGAAACACCATATATTTT; V gene: TRBV5-4; J gene: TRBJ1-3; D gene: TRBD1; clone size: once
CDR3 protein: CASSNPVPGHREAFF; CDR3 DNA: TGTGCCAGCAGCAATCCTGTTCCAGGGCACCGAGAAGCTTTCTTT; V gene: TRBV7-2; J gene: TRBJ1-1; D gene: -; clone size: -
CDR3 protein: CASSFSIGSTGELFF; CDR3 DNA: TGTGCCAGCAGCTTTTCGATCGGTTCTACCGGGGAGCTGTTTTTT; V gene: TRBV7-2; J gene: TRBJ2-2; D gene: -; clone size: few
CDR3 protein: CASSFRADQPQHF; CDR3 DNA: TGTGCCAGCAGCTTCAGGGCGGATCAGCCCCAGCATTTT; V gene: TRBV7-8; J gene: TRBJ1-5; D gene: -; clone size: -
CDR3 protein: CASSQDLTGLANNEQFF; CDR3 DNA: TGCGCCAGCAGCCAAGATCTCACGGGACTAGCCAACAATGAGCAGTTCTTC; V gene: TRBV4-3; J gene: TRBJ2-1; D gene: TRBD2; clone size: -
CDR3 protein: CASSSSGGANEQFF; CDR3 DNA: TGTGCCAGCAGCTCCAGCGGGGGGGCTAATGAGCAGTTCTTC; V gene: TRBV7-2; J gene: TRBJ2-1; D gene: TRBD2; clone size: -
CDR3 protein: CASSSPGVVTNEKLFF; CDR3 DNA: TGCGCCAGCAGCTCCCCGGGGGTTGTGACTAATGAAAAACTGTTTTTT; V gene: TRBV4-1; J gene: TRBJ1-4; D gene: -; clone size: -
CDR3 protein: CASSLGLQGAFEEKLFF; CDR3 DNA: TGTGCCAGCAGCTTAGGCTTACAGGGGGCTTTTGAAGAAAAACTGTTTTTT; V gene: TRBV7-9; J gene: TRBJ1-4; D gene: TRBD1; clone size: few